This T cell receptor (beta chain) comes out of a study of T cell repertoires in cytomegalovirus infection. On the study more broadly: From public TCR beta signatures came an indication of both CMV infection and matching HLA type.

MiXCR, applied by TCRdb to the reads, yields one record per CDR3 protein. The sample consists of about 68,000 distinct CDR3 sequences, 20% to 25% of them appearing once. Study findings and constraints: CMV carriers having the relevant HLA were flagged by cumulative public TCR beta family frequency. HLA-C-restricted, CMV-specific TCR beta clonotypes were dominant ex vivo.

This clonotype was seen repeatedly, ten times or more. Its antigen is not identified. Germline V lookup: CDR1 MGHRA, CDR2 YSYEKL. CDR3 size: 17 residues. Trimming took off 0 bases at V and 2 bases at J, with 15 bases between the two ends. The specimen was PBMCs, sequenced either directly or after in vitro stimulation (not recorded which). The sequence came from a human donor in good health (CMV status not recorded). Some clones in this sample may be carry-over from other donors' samples. The rearrangement links TRBV4-1 to TRBJ2-3, with D possibly being TRBD2 (5 bases). CDR3 residues: CASSQERVESYTDTQYF. In nucleotides, the CDR3 is TGCGCCAGCAGCCAAGAGCGGGTAGAGTCGTACACAGATACGCAGTATTTT.